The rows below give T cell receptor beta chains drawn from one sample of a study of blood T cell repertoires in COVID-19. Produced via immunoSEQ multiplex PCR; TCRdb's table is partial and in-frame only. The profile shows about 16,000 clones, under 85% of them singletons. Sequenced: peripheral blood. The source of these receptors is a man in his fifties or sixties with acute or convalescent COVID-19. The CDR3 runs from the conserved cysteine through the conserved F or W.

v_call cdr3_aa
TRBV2 CASREGLVIGYTF
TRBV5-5 CASSLRLAGGLGTDTQYF
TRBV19 CASRDIGGTGFEKLFF
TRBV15 CATSRSGREDTQYF
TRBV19 CASKFSQGSYNSPLHF
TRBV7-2 CASSTTGGGGYTF
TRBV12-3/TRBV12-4 CASRGQRDTEAFF
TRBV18 CASSPIAGTTHSGNTIYF
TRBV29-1 CSVESLAGSTDTQYF
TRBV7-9 CASRDDRESNSPLHF
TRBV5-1 CASSLAQNTEAFF
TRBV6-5 CASRAAGETDTQYF
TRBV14 CASSQSPPLDTEAFF
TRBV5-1 CASSLEASGELFF
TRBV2 CASTIGQGPRNTIYF
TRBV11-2 CASSIDTFNYGYTF
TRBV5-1 CASSLEGDRYGYTF
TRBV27 CASSRTDRVGEKLFF
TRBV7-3 CASNPSGWEPSGNTIYF
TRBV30 CAWSVPGGGKWNEQFF